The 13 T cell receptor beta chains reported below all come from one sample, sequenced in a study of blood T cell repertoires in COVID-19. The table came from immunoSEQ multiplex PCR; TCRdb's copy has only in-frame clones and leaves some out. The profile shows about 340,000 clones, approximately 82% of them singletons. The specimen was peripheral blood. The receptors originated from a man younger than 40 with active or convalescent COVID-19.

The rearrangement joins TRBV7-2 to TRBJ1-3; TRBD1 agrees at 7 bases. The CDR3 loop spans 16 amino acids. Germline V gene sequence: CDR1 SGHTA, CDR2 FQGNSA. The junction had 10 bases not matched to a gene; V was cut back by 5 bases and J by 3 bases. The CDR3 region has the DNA TGTGCCAGCAGCCATCCAAACAGGGGAGATGGAAACACCATATATTTT. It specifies CASSHPNRGDGNTIYF.

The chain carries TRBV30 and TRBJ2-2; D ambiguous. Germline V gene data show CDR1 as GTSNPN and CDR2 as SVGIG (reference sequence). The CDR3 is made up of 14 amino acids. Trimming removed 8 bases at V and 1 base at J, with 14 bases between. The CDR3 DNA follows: TGTGCCGCAAACTTTTATATGAACACCGGGGAGCTGTTTTTT. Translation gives CAANFYMNTGELFF.

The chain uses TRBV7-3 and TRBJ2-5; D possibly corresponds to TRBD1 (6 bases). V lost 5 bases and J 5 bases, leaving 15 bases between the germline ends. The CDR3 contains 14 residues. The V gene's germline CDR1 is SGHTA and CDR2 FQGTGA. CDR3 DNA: TGTGCCAGCAGCGAGGGACACTGGGGGGAGACCCAGTACTTC. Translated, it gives CASSEGHWGETQYF.

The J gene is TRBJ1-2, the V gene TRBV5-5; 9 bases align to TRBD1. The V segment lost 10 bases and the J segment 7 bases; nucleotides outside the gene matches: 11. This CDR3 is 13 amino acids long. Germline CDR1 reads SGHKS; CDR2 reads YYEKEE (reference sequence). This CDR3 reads CAGPGDRVGGYTF. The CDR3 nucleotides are TGTGCCGGACCCGGGGACAGGGTGGGTGGCTACACCTTC. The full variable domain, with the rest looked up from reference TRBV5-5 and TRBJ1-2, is DAGVTQSPTHLIKTRGQQVTLRCSPISGHKSVSWYQQVLGQGPQFIFQYYEKEERGRGNFPDRFSARQFPNYSSELNVNALLLGDSALYLCAGPGDRVGGYTFGSGTRLTVV.

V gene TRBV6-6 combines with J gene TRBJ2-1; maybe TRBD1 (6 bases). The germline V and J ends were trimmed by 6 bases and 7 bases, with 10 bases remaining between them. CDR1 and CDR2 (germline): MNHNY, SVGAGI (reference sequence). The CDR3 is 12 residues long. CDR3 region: CASSVDRNEQFF. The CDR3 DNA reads TGTGCCAGCAGCGTCGACAGGAATGAGCAGTTCTTC.

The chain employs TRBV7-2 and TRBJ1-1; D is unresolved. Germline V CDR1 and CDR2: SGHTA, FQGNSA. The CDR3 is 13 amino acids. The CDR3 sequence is CGSSPTMNTEAFF. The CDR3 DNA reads TGTGGGTCATCGCCGACTATGAACACTGAAGCTTTCTTT.

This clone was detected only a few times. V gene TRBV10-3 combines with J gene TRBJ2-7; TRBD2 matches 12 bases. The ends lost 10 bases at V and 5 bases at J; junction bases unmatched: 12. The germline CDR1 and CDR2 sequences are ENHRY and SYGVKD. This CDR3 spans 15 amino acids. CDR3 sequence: CATRGSSGRADEQYF. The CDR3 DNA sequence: TGTGCCACCAGGGGCTCTAGCGGGAGGGCGGACGAGCAGTACTTC.

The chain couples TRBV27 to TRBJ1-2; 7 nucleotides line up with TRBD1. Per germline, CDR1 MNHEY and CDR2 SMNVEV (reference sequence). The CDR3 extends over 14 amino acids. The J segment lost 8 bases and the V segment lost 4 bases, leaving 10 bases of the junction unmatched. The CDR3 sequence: CASSSTQGPVGYTF. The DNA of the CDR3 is TGTGCCAGCAGTTCCACACAGGGGCCTGTAGGCTACACCTTC.

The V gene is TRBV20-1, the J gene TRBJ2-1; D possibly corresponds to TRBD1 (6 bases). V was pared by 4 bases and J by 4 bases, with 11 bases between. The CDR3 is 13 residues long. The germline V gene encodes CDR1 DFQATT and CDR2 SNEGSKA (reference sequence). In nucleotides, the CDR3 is TGCAGTGCTAATGAGGACAGTTACAATGAGCAGTTCTTC. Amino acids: CSANEDSYNEQFF.

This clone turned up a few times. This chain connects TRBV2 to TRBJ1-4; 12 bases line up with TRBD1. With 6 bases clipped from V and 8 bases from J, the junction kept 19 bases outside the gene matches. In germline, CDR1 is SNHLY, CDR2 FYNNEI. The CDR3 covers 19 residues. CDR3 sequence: CASSDPLGQGARSVEKLFF. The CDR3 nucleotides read TGTGCCAGCAGCGACCCCCTGGGACAGGGGGCGCGGAGTGTCGAAAAACTGTTTTTT. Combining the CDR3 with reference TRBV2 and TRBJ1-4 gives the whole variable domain EPEVTQTPSHQVTQMGQEVILRCVPISNHLYFYWYRQILGQKVEFLVSFYNNEISEKSEIFDDQFSVERPDGSNFTLKIRSTKLEDSAMYFCASSDPLGQGARSVEKLFFGSGTQLSVL.

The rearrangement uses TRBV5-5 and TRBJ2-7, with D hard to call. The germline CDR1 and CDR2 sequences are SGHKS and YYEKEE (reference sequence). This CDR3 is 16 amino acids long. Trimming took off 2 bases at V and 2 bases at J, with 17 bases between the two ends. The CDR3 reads CASSFVSQTGTYEQYF. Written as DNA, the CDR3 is TGTGCCAGCAGCTTTGTCTCTCAAACGGGTACCTACGAGCAGTACTTC.

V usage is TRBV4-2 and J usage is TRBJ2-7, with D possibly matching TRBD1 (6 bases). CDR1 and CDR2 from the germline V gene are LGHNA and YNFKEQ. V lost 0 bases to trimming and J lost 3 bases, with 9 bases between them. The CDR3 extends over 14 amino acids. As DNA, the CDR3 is TGTGCCAGCAGCCAAGAAGGGGGAATCTACGAGCAGTACTTC. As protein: CASSQEGGIYEQYF.

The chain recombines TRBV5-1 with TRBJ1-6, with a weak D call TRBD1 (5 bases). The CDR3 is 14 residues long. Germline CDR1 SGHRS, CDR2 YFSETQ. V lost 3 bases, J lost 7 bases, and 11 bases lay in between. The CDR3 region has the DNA TGCGCCAGCAGCTCGACGGAGGGGAATTCACCCCTCCACTTT. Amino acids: CASSSTEGNSPLHF.